Each of the 20 T cell receptor beta chains below was sequenced from the same sample in a study of blood T cells in healthy people across ages. Combining a sample-barcoded 5' primer with a J-beta primer mix, a second PCR ran for roughly 6 to 12 cycles. Using its own MiXCR run on the 5' RACE reads, TCRdb lists one record per CDR3 protein. Of about 640,000 distinct CDR3 sequences in the sample, less than 45% were seen once. Material: blood. The receptors here all came from a man older than 75 in good health.

As regards this clonotype: One base away lies a much larger clone, so this may be a sequencing read error. This chain joins TRBV6-2 or TRBV6-3 and TRBJ2-1; 8 bases are shared with TRBD2. The end of the DNA fits TRBJ2-7 better, so the J call may be wrong. This CDR3 region has 16 residues. Germline loops: CDR1 MNHEY, CDR2 SVGEGT. CDR3 DNA: TGTGCCAGCAGTAACAAACTAGCGGCTAACTACAATGAGCAGTACTTC. It is translated as CASSNKLAANYNEQYF.

The sample holds a few counts of this clonotype. The chain combines TRBV15 with TRBJ2-1; 9 nucleotides agree with TRBD1. The V segment lost 0 bases and the J segment 7 bases; nucleotides outside the gene matches: 19. CDR1 LNHNV and CDR2 YYDKDF come from the germline V gene (reference sequence). CDR3 length: 20 amino acids. This CDR3 reads CATSRDLMRQGERTENEQFF. The CDR3 DNA reads TGTGCCACCAGCAGAGATCTGATGAGACAGGGGGAGCGGACTGAAAATGAGCAGTTCTTC. Complete variable domain (other parts from reference TRBV15 and TRBJ2-1): DAMVIQNPRYQVTQFGKPVTLSCSQTLNHNVMYWYQQKSSQAPKLLFHYYDKDFNNEADTPDNFQSRRPNTSFCFLDIRSPGLGDTAMYLCATSRDLMRQGERTENEQFFGPGTRLTVL.

The chain combines TRBV20-1 with TRBJ2-7; 9 bases agree with TRBD2. With 6 bases clipped from V and 5 bases from J, the junction kept 11 bases outside the gene matches. The germline CDR1 and CDR2 sequences are DFQATT and SNEGSKA (reference sequence). This CDR3 is 14 amino acids long. In DNA form, the CDR3 reads TGCAGTGCACACGCTAGCGGGGAATTCGACGAGCAGTACTTC. It translates to CSAHASGEFDEQYF.

This clonotype has more than one count but fewer than ten. The J gene is TRBJ2-3, the V gene TRBV6-2 or TRBV6-3; no definite D call. Trimming left V 0 bases short and J 1 base short, with 11 bases between. Germline assignment: CDR1 MNHEY and CDR2 SVGEGT. The CDR3 contains 16 residues. Here the CDR3 DNA reads TGTGCCAGCAGTTACTCGGAATCGGACGGCACAGATACGCAGTATTTT. Its translation: CASSYSESDGTDTQYF.

This clonotype was counted ten times or more. This sequence joins TRBV4-2 and TRBJ2-7; D is perhaps TRBD1 or TRBD2 (5 bases each). The CDR3 consists of 14 residues. V was cut by 8 bases and J by 3 bases, with 17 bases left in between. In germline, CDR1 is LGHNA, CDR2 YNFKEQ. In nucleotides, the CDR3 is TGTGCCAGCGGACGCGCCGGGACGGGCTACGAGCAGTACTTC. This encodes CASGRAGTGYEQYF.

This clonotype was found a few times. The J gene is TRBJ2-5, the V gene TRBV3-1, with 11 bases matching TRBD1. Looked up from germline, CDR1 is LGHDT and CDR2 is YNNKEL (reference sequence). The ends lost 2 bases at V and 4 bases at J; junction bases unmatched: 6. The CDR3 spans 16 residues. DNA for the CDR3: TGTGCCAGCAGCCAAAGGGACAGGGGGTCGGGAGAGACCCAGTACTTC. Its protein is CASSQRDRGSGETQYF.

This chain links TRBV4-3 with TRBJ2-5, with 7 positions matching TRBD1. The V and J ends lost 1 base and 5 bases, in that order; junction bases with no gene match: 7. CDR1 and CDR2 from the germline V gene are LGHNA and YSLEER. The CDR3 is 15 residues long. Here the CDR3 DNA reads TGCGCCAGCAGCCAAGTACAGGGGCGAGAGGAGACCCAGTACTTC. Protein sequence: CASSQVQGREETQYF.

This clonotype was counted only a few times. This chain joins TRBV5-1 and TRBJ2-7, with 9 nucleotides matching TRBD1. There are 15 residues in the CDR3. Germline CDR1 SGHRS, CDR2 YFSETQ. V lost 1 base to trimming and J lost 2 bases; unmatched junction nucleotides: 4. The CDR3 DNA reads as TGCGCCAGCAGCTTGTACGGGACAGGGACCTACGAGCAGTACTTC. Translating gives CASSLYGTGTYEQYF. Full variable domain (outside the CDR3, taken from reference TRBV5-1 and TRBJ2-7): KAGVTQTPRYLIKTRGQQVTLSCSPISGHRSVSWYQQTPGQGLQFLFEYFSETQRNKGNFPGRFSGRQFSNSRSEMNVSTLELGDSALYLCASSLYGTGTYEQYFGPGTRLTVT.

This clonotype was picked up a small number of times. The rearrangement joins TRBV20-1 to TRBJ2-7; D gene ambiguous. The CDR3 has 16 residues. The V and J ends lost 0 bases and 2 bases respectively, with 17 bases between them. Germline CDR1 reads DFQATT; CDR2 reads SNEGSKA (reference sequence). CDR3 sequence reads: CSARDLYQTNTYEQYF. CDR3 sequence (DNA): TGCAGTGCTAGAGATCTGTATCAAACGAATACCTACGAGCAGTACTTC.

This clonotype has more than one count but fewer than ten. This sequence joins TRBV7-2 and TRBJ2-7; 8 nucleotides line up with TRBD2. The CDR3 runs 13 residues. V lost 5 bases to trimming and J lost 4 bases; unmatched junction nucleotides: 4. Germline lookup yields CDR1 SGHTA and CDR2 FQGNSA. The CDR3 loop reads CASSGTRGYEQYF. The CDR3 DNA reads TGTGCCAGCAGCGGGACTAGGGGATACGAGCAGTACTTC.

This chain joins TRBV20-1 and TRBJ1-2; 8 bases are a match to TRBD1. V gave up 1 base and J gave up 6 bases; unmatched junction bases: 4. Germline CDR1 DFQATT, CDR2 SNEGSKA (reference sequence). The CDR3 is made up of 13 amino acids. CDR3 DNA: TGCAGTGCTAGAGTTAACAGGGGGAATGGCTACACCTTC. Its translation is CSARVNRGNGYTF.

This clonotype was found a few times. The chain uses TRBV2 and TRBJ2-3, with no clear D. The ends were cut back, 1 base at V and 2 bases at J, with 10 bases in the middle. The CDR3 is 15 amino acids. CDR1 SNHLY and CDR2 FYNNEI come from the germline V gene. The CDR3 DNA follows: TGTGCCAGCAGTGAAGAACTATCGGACACAGATACGCAGTATTTT. Translating gives CASSEELSDTDTQYF.

The rearrangement links TRBV5-1 to TRBJ2-1; TRBD2 agrees at 7 bases. V dropped 0 bases and J dropped 11; count of bases not matched to a gene: 17. CDR3 length equals 17 residues. The germline V gene encodes CDR1 SGHRS and CDR2 YFSETQ. CDR3 coding DNA: TGCGCCAGCAGCTTGGCCGGAGGGCGAGCGGGGAACACTAAGCAGTTCTTC. Amino acid sequence: CASSLAGGRAGNTKQFF.

This clonotype was seen more than once but under ten times. This sequence may be a read error, since a much larger clone differs from it by one base. This chain connects TRBV7-2 to TRBJ2-7; 8 positions match TRBD2. CDR3 length: 15 residues. After removal of 0 bases from V and 7 bases from J, the junction contained 8 bases not matched to a gene. Germline CDR1 reads SGHTA; CDR2 reads FQGNSA. The CDR3: CASSLASGTYNEQYF. DNA of the CDR3: TGTGCCAGCAGCTTAGCTAGCGGGACCTACAATGAGCAGTACTTC. The variable domain in full, completed from reference TRBV7-2 and TRBJ2-7, reads GAGVSQSPSNKVTEKGKDVELRCDPISGHTALYWYRQSLGQGLEFLIYFQGNSAPDKSGLPSDRFSAERTGGSVSTLTIQRTQQEDSAVYLCASSLASGTYNEQYFGPGTRLTVT.

The gene calls are TRBV29-1 and TRBJ1-5; D is uncertain. Between the trimmed V and J ends, which lost 7 bases and 5 bases, there was a span of 15 bases. This CDR3 contains 13 residues. Germline V lookup: CDR1 SQVTM, CDR2 ANQGSEA. The CDR3 DNA reads TGCAGCGCTTGTGAGGGCCAAGATCAGCCCCAGCATTTT. It is translated as CSACEGQDQPQHF.

This clonotype was observed a handful of times. V gene TRBV6-2 or TRBV6-3 combines with J gene TRBJ2-1, with D uncertain. The germline V gene has CDR1 MNHEY and CDR2 SVGEGT. With 5 bases removed from V and 0 bases from J, the gap between germline ends came to 17 bases. The CDR3 extends over 17 amino acids. CDR3 bases: TGTGCCAGCAGTAACGGCCCGCTCGAGAGCTCCTACAATGAGCAGTTCTTC. Translated: CASSNGPLESSYNEQFF.

V is TRBV29-1 and J is TRBJ2-7; 9 bases line up with TRBD1. This CDR3 comprises 14 residues. With V trimmed by 0 bases and J by 7 bases, 7 bases remained unmatched. Per germline, CDR1 SQVTM and CDR2 ANQGSEA. CDR3 coding DNA: TGCAGCGTTGAAGATCCGGGACAGGGAAATGAGCAGTACTTC. Encoded protein: CSVEDPGQGNEQYF.

Turning to this clonotype: This may arise from a read error, as a much more abundant clone is one base away. The chain couples TRBV12-3 or TRBV12-4 to TRBJ2-5; D gene uncertain. The ends were cut back, 3 bases at V and 4 bases at J, with 12 bases in the middle. CDR3 length: 14 amino acids. CDR3 nucleotide sequence: TGTGCCAGCAGTTTCGGATTCCAAAGAGAGACCCAGTACTTC. It codes for CASSFGFQRETQYF.

The chain uses TRBV29-1 and TRBJ2-2, with 8 bases aligning to TRBD1. CDR1 is SQVTM, CDR2 ANQGSEA, per germline. The CDR3 runs 12 residues. V shed 7 bases and J 6 bases; nucleotides not matched to a gene: 4. The DNA of the CDR3 is TGCAGCGCAGACAGGGGCCCCGGGGAGCTGTTTTTT. Translation gives CSADRGPGELFF.

The table lists this clonotype with a few counts. V gene TRBV27 combines with J gene TRBJ2-3; D uncertain. This CDR3 is 13 amino acids long. Trimming took off 0 bases at V and 6 bases at J, with 7 bases between the two ends. Germline V CDR1 and CDR2: MNHEY, SMNVEV (reference sequence). The DNA of the CDR3 is TGTGCCAGCAGTTTATCGATTGGGGATACGCAGTATTTT. Its translation: CASSLSIGDTQYF.